Sequencing of this T cell receptor (beta chain) was carried out in a study of cytomegalovirus exposure and HLA in healthy donors (dated by TCRdb to about 2017). Some background on the complete study: According to an earlier analysis of 587 of the donors, about 190 million T cells yielded 117 million unique TCR beta sequences and about 300 Gb of sequence data. An early release that covered more than 550 HLA-typed donors contained around 330 gigabases of sequencing data and tens of millions of unique TCR sequences. Of the 300 to 500 genotyped donors, 81% were placed in the genetic ancestry cluster associated with self-reported Caucasian donors. The study aimed to test whether cataloging public T cell receptors could reveal signatures of past pathogen exposure. The study profiled the T cell repertoires of 500 to 800 subjects by immunosequencing and related them to cytomegalovirus serostatus. In addition to the first cohort of around 670 subjects, a separate validation cohort of 130 or so different subjects was used. To predict cytomegalovirus infection status, the study combined high-throughput TCR immunosequencing, statistical association of individual TCRs with disease status, and machine learning. To study patterns of TCR occurrence, a later analysis re-analyzed previously published TCR beta repertoires from 666 donors and added high-resolution HLA genotyping. Rather than using new phenotypic data, the later analysis identified candidate immune exposures from TCR beta sequences and from how often those sequences occurred across donors. In an earlier analysis of a few hundred of the donors, high-throughput TCR beta sequencing was used to judge whether each TCR beta V gene segment behaved as functional or pseudogenic. Alongside the repertoire data, information on donor age, sex, ethnicity and CMV serostatus was compiled. In a later genetic analysis, genome-wide SNP genotypes for about 55% of the roughly 700 donors were used, and that subset was treated as a discovery cohort. All discovery cohort repertoires had been generated on a single sequencing platform. HLA typing covered class I and class II loci at four-digit resolution. Typing coverage varied by locus: roughly 629-640 donors for A, B, C, DRB1 and DQB1; some 520 for DQA1; 606 for DPA1; more than 450 for DPB1. Because of strong linkage in the cohort, roughly five DR-DQ haplotypes were treated as single units for association and clustering. Among some 400 genotyped donors of the cohort, an average of about 220,000 unique TCR beta nucleotide sequences was sequenced per donor, of which about 19% were non-productive. Results the study describes overall, beyond this receptor: According to a later analysis, parvovirus B19, influenza, CMV and Epstein-Barr virus appeared linked to several top co-occurrence clusters. In a later analysis, TCR association rates were found to vary across HLA loci, with the most associated TCRs seen for DRB1 alleles and the fewest for HLA-C alleles. HLA typing was unavailable for some donors at each locus, so association tests used only the typed subset. A later analysis found that most CMV-associated TCR beta chains appeared HLA-restricted, with HLA associations seemingly driven largely by CMV exposure. For the cohort, immune exposure information was limited to CMV serostatus. Most TCR sequences were observed very rarely across donors, whereas some public TCRs were present in many individuals. Only TCR beta chains were sequenced in this cohort, and the absence of alpha or paired-chain data limited detectable features. A later genetic analysis reported fewer N-insertions in productive TCRs among donors in an Asian-associated ancestry cluster than the roughly 700-donor mean. Because counts were too low, roughly 18 rarely observed V segments, including chromosome 9 orphons, were left out of the earlier analysis of some 600 of the donors. A later analysis associated 16,951 TCR beta sequences with specific HLA alleles at a false discovery rate of 0.05. Broadly in line with IMGT annotations, most TCR beta V segments showed up in productive rearrangements about 90% or about 30% of the time in an earlier analysis of under 700 of the donors. Some IMGT-functional V segments, including TRBV6-2 and TRBV6-3, could not be distinguished by the 87-base-pair reads and were therefore excluded. In a later analysis, HLA-associated TCR beta chains were found to be more clonally expanded and to have lower generation probabilities than equally common non-associated chains. Linkage disequilibrium might explain the correlated functional status among segregating V segments, but an unknown experimental factor could not be ruled out. A cluster of highly shared sequence variants was judged likely to be a technical artifact of the sequencing pipeline. Three of the identified cytomegalovirus-associated TCR beta chains were confirmed in vitro to be specific for cytomegalovirus antigens. In both the original and validation cohorts, the classifier was reported to diagnose cytomegalovirus status with high specificity and sensitivity. Presence/absence analyses assumed roughly uniform sequencing depth across donors, an assumption that may not hold. The study listed approximately 150 TCR beta chains as associated with cytomegalovirus. A later genetic analysis associated a missense DCLRE1C variant with V-gene and J-gene trimming of TCR beta chains, and an independent cohort replicated the association. A further reported finding was that TCR beta sequences accurately predicted the HLA-A and HLA-B alleles for most subjects in the first cohort. It was suggested by the authors that the approach could potentially be generalized to other disease states and immunological phenotypes. When HLA alleles, especially DR and DQ, strongly co-occurred, attributing TCR associations to individual alleles was difficult.

The CDR3 goes from the cysteine to the phenylalanine over 15 residues. The retained sequence is limited to the CDR3, 45 bases, with the frame set at the first base. CDR1 and CDR2 (LGHNA, YNFKEQ) derive from the germline V gene. The junction shows trimming of 2 bases on V and 7 bases on J, plus 12 bases between the germline ends. The library was produced with the immunoSEQ multiplex PCR assay. For the multiplex PCR, a mixture combining 60 forward primers for TCR Vbeta segments and 13 reverse primers for TCR Jbeta segments was used. The CDR3 region of rearranged TCR beta genes was amplified from genomic DNA with a multiplex PCR assay. Amplified TCR beta libraries were sequenced as 87-base-pair reads on the Illumina HiSeq System. On the authors' methods: In a later analysis, around 80 million unique TCR beta chains were counted across the 666 repertoires, and around 11 million of these chains were shared by at least two donors. A nearest-neighbor algorithm error-corrected the raw reads and collapsed the reads into unique sequences, merging closely related sequences to remove PCR and sequencing errors. To assign V, D and J gene segments, CDR3 sequences were aligned to IMGT reference sequences. Each retained sequence needed at least a six-nucleotide match to both a V gene segment and a J gene segment. Rearrangements were called productive when the CDR3 lacked stop codons and stayed in frame with V and J; all others were non-productive. Following IMGT convention, CDR3 was defined as the stretch from the second conserved V-encoded cysteine to the conserved J-encoded phenylalanine. Sequences without an unambiguous match to a single V gene segment were excluded from the earlier analysis of a few hundred of the donors. In an earlier analysis of approximately 550 of the donors, V segments were called functional above 56.7% productive rearrangements and were called segregating when the between-donor standard deviation exceeded 5%. To diagnose cytomegalovirus status from the catalog of TCR beta chain sequences, a statistical classification framework was built. A later analysis assigned V and J genes by comparing TCR nucleotide sequences with IMGT/GENE-DB human TR gene sequences. A later analysis assigned CDR3 sequences and most-parsimonious VDJ recombination scenarios with the TCRdist pipeline. In a later analysis, each TCR beta chain was defined by its CDR3 amino acid sequence together with its V-gene family, and reads lacking a unique V-gene family were excluded. As a way to deal with suspected cross-contamination and a sequencing artifact, a later analysis dropped 640 or so nucleotide sequences that were highly shared and had low generation probability. In a later analysis, a clonal expansion index for each public chain was calculated from normalized within-repertoire ranks of inferred template counts. Generation probabilities in a later analysis came from a VDJ recombination model fitted to out-of-frame rearrangements, and those results were checked against IGoR. Hypergeometric tests were used in a later analysis to score TCR-TCR, TCR-HLA and TCR-CMV co-occurrence, with a repertoire-size bias correction applied to the TCR pairs. To estimate false discovery rates, a later analysis permuted the HLA or CMV assignments 20 times. In a later analysis, co-occurring TCRs were grouped with DBSCAN, and TCRdist sequence similarity was added when clustering was performed within HLA-allele-positive subsets. Repertoires with fewer than 30,000 or more than 120,000 public chains, plus five repertoires with anomalous nucleotide sharing, were excluded from co-occurrence clustering. The table was pulled from immuneACCESS by TCRdb, which kept in-frame rearrangements only. Such tables lose some clones; where checked, under half of the loss comes from unresolved V genes, and the rest has no known cause. Clone size and the V and J calls come from that table; the DNA yielded D and trimming. A total of roughly 120,000 clones appear in this sample, approximately 72% of them only once. The top ten clones comprise roughly 8.2% of the sample.

The cohort was made up of approximately 700 healthy bone marrow donors. All cohort members were sampled while nominally healthy, although unrecorded immune exposures were likely present. The donor was CMV seropositive and was included in the group of around 300 seropositive cohort members. Each donor provided a peripheral blood sample, and peripheral blood mononuclear cells were used for TCR beta sequencing. Genomic DNA was extracted from the blood cell samples with the Qiagen DNeasy Blood Extraction Kit. With regard to this clone: Its antigen is not yet known. Nothing much larger sits one base from this clone, and base qualities are not available.

The chain links TRBV4-2 with TRBJ1-6; the D gene identity is not certain. This clonotype was sampled from a woman between 40 and 55 years old in good health and CMV-seropositive. Sequences were obtained from PBMCs. In nucleotide form, the sequence is TGTGCCAGCAGCCAACAGCGGGCGCAGAATTCACCCCTCCACTTT. Its product reads: CASSQQRAQNSPLHF.